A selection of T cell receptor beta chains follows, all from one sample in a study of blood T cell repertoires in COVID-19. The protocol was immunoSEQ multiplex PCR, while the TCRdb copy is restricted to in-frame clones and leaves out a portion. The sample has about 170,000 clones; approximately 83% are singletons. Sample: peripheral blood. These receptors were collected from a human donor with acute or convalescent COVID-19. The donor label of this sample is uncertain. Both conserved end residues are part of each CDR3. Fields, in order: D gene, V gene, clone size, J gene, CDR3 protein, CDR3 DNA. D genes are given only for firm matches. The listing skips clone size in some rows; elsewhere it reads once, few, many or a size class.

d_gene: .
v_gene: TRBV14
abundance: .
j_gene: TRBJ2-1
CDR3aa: CASSPATTDEQFF
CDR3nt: TGTGCCAGCAGCCCCGCGACTACAGATGAGCAGTTCTTC

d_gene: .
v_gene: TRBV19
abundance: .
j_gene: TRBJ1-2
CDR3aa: CASSIAAGRSGYTF
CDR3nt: TGTGCCAGTAGTATAGCAGCAGGTCGTTCGGGCTACACCTTC

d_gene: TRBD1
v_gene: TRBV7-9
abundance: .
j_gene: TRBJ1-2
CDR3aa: CASSWGQGRGYTF
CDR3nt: TGTGCCAGCAGCTGGGGACAGGGAAGGGGCTACACCTTC

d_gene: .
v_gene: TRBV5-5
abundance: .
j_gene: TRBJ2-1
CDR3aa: CAWGGHPSSNEQFF
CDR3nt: TGTGCCTGGGGGGGGCACCCGTCTTCCAATGAGCAGTTCTTC

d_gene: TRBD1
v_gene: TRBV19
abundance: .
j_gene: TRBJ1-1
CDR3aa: CASSRPPGQLNAEAFF
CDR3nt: TGTGCCAGTAGTAGGCCTCCGGGACAGTTGAACGCTGAAGCTTTCTTT

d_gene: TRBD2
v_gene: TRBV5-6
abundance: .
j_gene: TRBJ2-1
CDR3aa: CASSLSGRGEQFF
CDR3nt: TGTGCCAGCAGCTTATCAGGGAGGGGTGAGCAGTTCTTC

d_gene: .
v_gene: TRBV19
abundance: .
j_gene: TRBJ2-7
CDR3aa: CASSIEPVSYEQYF
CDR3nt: TGTGCCAGTAGTATAGAGCCGGTCTCCTACGAGCAGTACTTC

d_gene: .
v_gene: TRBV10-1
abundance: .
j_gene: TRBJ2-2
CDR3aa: CATSAAGTGELFF
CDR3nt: TGCGCCACCAGCGCGGCGGGCACCGGGGAGCTGTTTTTT

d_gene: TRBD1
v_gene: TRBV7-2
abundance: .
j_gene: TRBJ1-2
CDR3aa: CASSPQGGGQGSYGYTF
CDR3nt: TGTGCCAGCAGCCCCCAGGGGGGGGGACAGGGAAGCTATGGCTACACCTTC

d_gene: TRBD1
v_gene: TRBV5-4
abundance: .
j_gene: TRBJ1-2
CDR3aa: CASSVGTGNYGYTF
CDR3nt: TGTGCCAGCAGCGTAGGGACAGGGAACTATGGCTACACCTTC

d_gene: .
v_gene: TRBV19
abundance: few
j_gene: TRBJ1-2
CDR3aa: CASSQSGRDGDYGYTF
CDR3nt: TGTGCCAGTAGTCAATCCGGACGGGATGGGGACTATGGCTACACCTTC

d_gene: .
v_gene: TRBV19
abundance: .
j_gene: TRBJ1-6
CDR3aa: CASRVGGINNSPLHF
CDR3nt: TGTGCCAGTAGGGTCGGAGGTATCAATAATTCACCCCTCCACTTT

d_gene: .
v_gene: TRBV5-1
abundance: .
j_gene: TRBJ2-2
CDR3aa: CASSLVRLENTGELFF
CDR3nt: TGCGCCAGCAGCTTGGTGAGACTAGAGAACACCGGGGAGCTGTTTTTT

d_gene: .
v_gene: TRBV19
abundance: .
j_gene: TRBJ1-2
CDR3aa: CASSMDSQIGYTF
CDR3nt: TGTGCCAGTAGTATGGACAGCCAAATTGGCTACACCTTC

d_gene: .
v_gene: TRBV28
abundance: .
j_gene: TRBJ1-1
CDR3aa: CASALGRTREAFF
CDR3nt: TGTGCCAGCGCCCTTGGCCGCACACGTGAAGCTTTCTTT

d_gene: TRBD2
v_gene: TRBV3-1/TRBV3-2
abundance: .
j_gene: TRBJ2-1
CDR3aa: CASSPGLAGAGQFF
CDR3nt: TGTGCCAGCAGCCCGGGACTAGCGGGAGCAGGGCAGTTCTTC

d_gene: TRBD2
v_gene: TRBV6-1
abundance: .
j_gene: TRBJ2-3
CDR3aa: CASSVLGLAGGPGTDTQYF
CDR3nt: TGTGCCAGCAGTGTATTGGGACTAGCGGGGGGGCCGGGCACAGATACGCAGTATTTT

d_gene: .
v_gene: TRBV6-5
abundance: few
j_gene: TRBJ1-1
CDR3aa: CASSNTRNTEAFF
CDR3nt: TGTGCCAGCAGTAATACGCGGAACACTGAAGCTTTCTTT

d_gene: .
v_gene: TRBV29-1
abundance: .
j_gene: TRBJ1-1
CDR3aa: CSVEDGVREDGTEAFF
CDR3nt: TGCAGCGTTGAAGATGGTGTGAGGGAAGACGGCACTGAAGCTTTCTTT

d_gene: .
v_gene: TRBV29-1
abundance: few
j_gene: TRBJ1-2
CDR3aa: CSVALEAYYGYTF
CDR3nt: TGCAGCGTTGCACTCGAGGCCTATTATGGCTACACCTTC

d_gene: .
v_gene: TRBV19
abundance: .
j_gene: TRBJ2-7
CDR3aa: CASARTDSYEQYF
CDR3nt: TGTGCCAGCGCTCGGACAGACTCCTACGAGCAGTACTTC

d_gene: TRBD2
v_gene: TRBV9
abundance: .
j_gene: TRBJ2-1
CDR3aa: CASSVALAGYNEQFF
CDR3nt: TGTGCCAGCAGCGTAGCGTTAGCGGGATACAATGAGCAGTTCTTC

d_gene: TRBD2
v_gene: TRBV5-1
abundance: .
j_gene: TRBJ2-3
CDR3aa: CASSLVRGATDTQYF
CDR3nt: TGCGCCAGCAGCTTGGTGCGGGGGGCCACAGATACGCAGTATTTT

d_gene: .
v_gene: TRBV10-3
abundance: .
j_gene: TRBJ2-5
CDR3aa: CAVGGLQETQYF
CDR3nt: TGTGCCGTGGGGGGACTCCAAGAGACCCAGTACTTC

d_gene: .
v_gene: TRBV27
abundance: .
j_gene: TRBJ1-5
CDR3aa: CASSFREHQPQHF
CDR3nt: TGTGCCAGCAGTTTTCGGGAGCATCAGCCCCAGCATTTT

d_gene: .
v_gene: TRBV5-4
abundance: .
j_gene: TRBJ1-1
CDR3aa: CASSLDAGSEAFF
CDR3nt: TGTGCCAGCAGCTTGGATGCAGGGTCTGAAGCTTTCTTT

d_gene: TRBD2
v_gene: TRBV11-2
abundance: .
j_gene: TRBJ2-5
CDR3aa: CASSAGGEVEETQYF
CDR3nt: TGTGCCAGCAGCGCGGGGGGAGAAGTCGAGGAGACCCAGTACTTC

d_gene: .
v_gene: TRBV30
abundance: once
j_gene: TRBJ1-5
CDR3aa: CACARRGGDQPQHF
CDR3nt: TGTGCCTGTGCCCGGAGGGGCGGGGATCAGCCCCAGCATTTT

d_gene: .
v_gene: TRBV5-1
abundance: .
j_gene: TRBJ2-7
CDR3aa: CASSPDGKPYEQYF
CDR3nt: TGCGCCAGCAGCCCGGACGGGAAACCCTACGAGCAGTACTTC

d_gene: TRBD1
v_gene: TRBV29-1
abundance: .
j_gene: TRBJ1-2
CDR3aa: CSLGQDYGYTF
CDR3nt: TGCAGCTTGGGACAGGATTATGGCTACACCTTC

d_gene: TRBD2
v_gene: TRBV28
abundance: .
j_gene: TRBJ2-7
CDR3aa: CASSPSTSGPFYEQYF
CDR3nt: TGTGCCAGCAGCCCCTCTACTAGCGGGCCATTCTACGAGCAGTACTTC

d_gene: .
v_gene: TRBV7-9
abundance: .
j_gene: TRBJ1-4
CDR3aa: CASSLQGQGEKLFF
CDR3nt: TGTGCCAGCAGCTTACAGGGGCAGGGAGAAAAACTGTTTTTT

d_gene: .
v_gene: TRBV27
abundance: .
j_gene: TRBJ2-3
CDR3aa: CASSLSTGNTDTQYF
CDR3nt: TGTGCCAGCAGTTTATCGACGGGAAACACAGATACGCAGTATTTT

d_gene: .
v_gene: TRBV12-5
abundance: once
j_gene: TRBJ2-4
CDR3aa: CASGRYSGNIQYF
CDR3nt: TGTGCTAGTGGGCGGTACAGCGGGAACATTCAGTACTTC

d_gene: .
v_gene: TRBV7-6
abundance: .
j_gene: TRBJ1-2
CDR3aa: CASRPTPTGKVMKGYTF
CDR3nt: TGTGCCAGCAGACCAACTCCAACAGGGAAGGTTATGAAGGGCTACACCTTC

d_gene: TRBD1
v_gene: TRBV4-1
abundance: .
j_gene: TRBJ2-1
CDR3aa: CASSHPTGSSYNEQFF
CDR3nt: TGCGCCAGCAGCCACCCGACAGGGAGCTCCTACAATGAGCAGTTCTTC

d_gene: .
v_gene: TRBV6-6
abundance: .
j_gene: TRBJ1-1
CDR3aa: CASSGTGAFF
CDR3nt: TGTGCCAGCAGTGGGACTGGAGCTTTCTTT

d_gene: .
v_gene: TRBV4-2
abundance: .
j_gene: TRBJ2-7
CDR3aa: CASSQVRFLSSYEQYF
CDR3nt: TGTGCCAGCAGCCAAGTACGGTTCCTAAGCTCCTACGAGCAGTACTTC

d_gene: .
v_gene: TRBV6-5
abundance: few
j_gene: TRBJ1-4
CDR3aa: CASRGGRRNEKLFF
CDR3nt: TGTGCCAGCAGGGGGGGACGGAGGAATGAAAAACTGTTTTTT

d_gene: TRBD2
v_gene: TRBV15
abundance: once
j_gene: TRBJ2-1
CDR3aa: CATSRTSGRNNEQFF
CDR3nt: TGTGCCACCAGCCGGACTAGCGGGAGAAACAATGAGCAGTTCTTC

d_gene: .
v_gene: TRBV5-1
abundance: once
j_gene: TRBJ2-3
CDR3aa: CASSGGSTDTQYF
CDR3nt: TGCGCCAGCAGCGGGGGGTCCACAGATACGCAGTATTTT

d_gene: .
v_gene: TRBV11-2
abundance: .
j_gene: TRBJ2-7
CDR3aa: CASSSSAGNYEQYF
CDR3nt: TGTGCCAGCAGCTCTTCGGCGGGAAACTACGAGCAGTACTTC

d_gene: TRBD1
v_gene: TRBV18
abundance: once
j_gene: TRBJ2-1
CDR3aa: CASSPPSGQGYNEQFF
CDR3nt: TGTGCCAGCTCACCACCCTCCGGACAGGGCTACAATGAGCAGTTCTTC

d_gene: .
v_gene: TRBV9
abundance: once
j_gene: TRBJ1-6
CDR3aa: CASSVDPVDNSPLHF
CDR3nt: TGTGCCAGCAGCGTAGACCCGGTCGATAATTCACCCCTCCACTTT

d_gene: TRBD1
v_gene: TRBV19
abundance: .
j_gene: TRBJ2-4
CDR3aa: CASSETGVTKNIQYF
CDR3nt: TGTGCCAGTAGCGAGACAGGGGTTACCAAAAACATTCAGTACTTC

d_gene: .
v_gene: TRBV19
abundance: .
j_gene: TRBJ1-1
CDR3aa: CATERQSNTEAFF
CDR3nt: TGTGCCACCGAGAGACAGTCGAACACTGAAGCTTTCTTT

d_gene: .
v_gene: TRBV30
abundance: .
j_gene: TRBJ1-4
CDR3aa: CAWSVRLTENEKLFF
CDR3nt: TGTGCCTGGAGTGTACGCTTGACAGAAAATGAAAAACTGTTTTTT

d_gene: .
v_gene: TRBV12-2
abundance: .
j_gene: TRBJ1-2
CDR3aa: CASRLILRGGYGYTF
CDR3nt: TGTGCAAGTCGCTTGATTCTCAGGGGCGGCTATGGCTACACCTTC

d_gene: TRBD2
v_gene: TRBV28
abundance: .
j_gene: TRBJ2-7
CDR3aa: CASSLVPGGPDEQYF
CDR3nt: TGTGCCAGCAGTTTGGTCCCGGGAGGGCCGGACGAGCAGTACTTC

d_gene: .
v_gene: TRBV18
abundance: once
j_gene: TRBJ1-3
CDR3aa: CASSPAGNTIYF
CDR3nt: TGTGCCAGCTCACCCGCGGGAAACACCATATATTTT

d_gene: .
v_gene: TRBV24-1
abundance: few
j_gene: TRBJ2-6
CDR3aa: CATSDSSPGVGANVLTF
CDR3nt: TGTGCCACCAGTGATTCGAGCCCGGGGGTTGGGGCCAACGTCCTGACTTTC

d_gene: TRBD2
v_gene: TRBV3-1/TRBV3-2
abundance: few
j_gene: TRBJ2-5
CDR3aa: CASSQASPSGAETQYF
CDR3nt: TGTGCCAGCAGCCAAGCATCCCCTAGCGGGGCGGAGACCCAGTACTTC

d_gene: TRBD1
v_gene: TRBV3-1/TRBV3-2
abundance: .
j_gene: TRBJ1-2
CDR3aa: CASSQVQKGAGGYTF
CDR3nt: TGTGCCAGCAGCCAAGTCCAAAAGGGGGCGGGTGGCTACACCTTC

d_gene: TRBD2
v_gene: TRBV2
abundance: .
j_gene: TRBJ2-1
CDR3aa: CASTLEGGRSNEQFF
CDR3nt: TGTGCCAGCACCCTAGAAGGCGGGAGGAGCAATGAGCAGTTCTTC

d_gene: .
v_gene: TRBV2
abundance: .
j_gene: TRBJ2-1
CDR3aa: CASDDSSYNEQFF
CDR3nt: TGTGCCAGCGATGATAGCTCCTACAATGAGCAGTTCTTC

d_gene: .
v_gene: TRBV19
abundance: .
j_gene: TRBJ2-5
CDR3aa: CASSIGVKLGGQETQYF
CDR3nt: TGTGCCAGTAGTATAGGGGTCAAACTAGGGGGACAAGAGACCCAGTACTTC